A selection of T cell receptor beta chains follows, all from one sample in a study of cytomegalovirus exposure and HLA in healthy donors. Sequenced by immunoSEQ multiplex PCR; TCRdb stores in-frame clones only, minus some. Among 200,000 or so clones listed, approximately 85% were seen once. The sample taken for sequencing was PBMCs. The receptors stem from a woman aged 40 to 50 in good health and CMV-seronegative. CDR3s include the opening cysteine and the closing phenylalanine or tryptophan. Each record gives: clone size, V gene, J gene, D gene, CDR3 DNA, CDR3 protein. The D gene is left open where the match is weak. Where a row states a size, it is once, few, many or the class of an expanded clone; other rows omit it.

size: .
V: TRBV7-2
J: TRBJ1-2
D: TRBD1
DNA: TGTGCCAGCAGCTACACAGGGGCGCAGGGCGGCTACACCTTC
CDR3: CASSYTGAQGGYTF

size: .
V: TRBV19
J: TRBJ1-1
D: .
DNA: TGTGCCAGTAGTCTTCCGGGGGGAAACACTGAAGCTTTCTTT
CDR3: CASSLPGGNTEAFF

size: .
V: TRBV12-5
J: TRBJ2-2
D: TRBD2
DNA: TGTGCTAGTGCCCTTCTAGCGGGAGGGCCCACCGGGGAGCTGTTTTTT
CDR3: CASALLAGGPTGELFF

size: .
V: TRBV11-2
J: TRBJ2-5
D: .
DNA: TGTGCCAGCAGCTTAATAAAAGGAGCGGCAGTTAGGGCCCAGTACTTC
CDR3: CASSLIKGAAVRAQYF

size: few
V: TRBV5-4
J: TRBJ1-2
D: .
DNA: TGTGCCAGCAGCTTGGGCGGGTCCTATGGCTACACCTTC
CDR3: CASSLGGSYGYTF

size: .
V: TRBV19
J: TRBJ1-2
D: .
DNA: TGTGCCAGTAATCAGGGAATGGGTCGTGATGGCTACACCTTC
CDR3: CASNQGMGRDGYTF

size: .
V: TRBV18
J: TRBJ2-6
D: TRBD2
DNA: TGTGCCAGCTCACCATCGGGGGGAGGGGCCAACGTCCTGACTTTC
CDR3: CASSPSGGGANVLTF

size: .
V: TRBV11-2
J: TRBJ1-4
D: .
DNA: TGTGCCAGCAGCTTAGGTACAGGGCGATATGAAAAACTGTTTTTT
CDR3: CASSLGTGRYEKLFF

size: .
V: TRBV7-3
J: TRBJ1-1
D: .
DNA: TGTGCCAGCAGCCCAGGGTTCAGGAACACTGAAGCTTTCTTT
CDR3: CASSPGFRNTEAFF

size: .
V: TRBV27
J: TRBJ1-2
D: .
DNA: TGTGCCAGCAGTTTTCTGACAGCTCTCCGATATCCCTATGGCTACACCTTC
CDR3: CASSFLTALRYPYGYTF

size: once
V: TRBV7-2
J: TRBJ1-2
D: TRBD1
DNA: TGTGCCAGCAGCTTAAAACCTGGGACAGCCTCTTTTAACTATGGCTACACCTTC
CDR3: CASSLKPGTASFNYGYTF

size: few
V: TRBV5-1
J: TRBJ2-7
D: TRBD2
DNA: TGCGCCAGCAGCTTGGCGGGACTAGCGAACTACGAGCAGTACTTC
CDR3: CASSLAGLANYEQYF

size: .
V: TRBV27
J: TRBJ2-7
D: .
DNA: TGTGCCAGCAGTTTATCTGGTCAGCGACTAGCCTACGAGCAGTACTTC
CDR3: CASSLSGQRLAYEQYF

size: once
V: TRBV27
J: TRBJ2-6
D: .
DNA: TGTGCCAGCAGTTTAATAAGAGGAACTGGGGCCAACGTCCTGACTTTC
CDR3: CASSLIRGTGANVLTF

size: .
V: TRBV10-2
J: TRBJ2-7
D: TRBD2
DNA: TGCGCCAGCATCCCAGGACTAGCGTTATACGAGCAGTACTTC
CDR3: CASIPGLALYEQYF

size: .
V: TRBV19
J: TRBJ2-7
D: TRBD1
DNA: TGTGCCAGTAATGGGCAGGGGGCCCACGAGCAGTACTTC
CDR3: CASNGQGAHEQYF

size: .
V: TRBV4-2
J: TRBJ1-1
D: TRBD1
DNA: TGTGCCAGCAGCCAAGATCCGGCAGGGGGCCATCGAAAGGCTTTCTTT
CDR3: CASSQDPAGGHRKAFF

size: few
V: TRBV2
J: TRBJ2-2
D: TRBD2
DNA: TGTGCCAGCAGAGAGCGGGAGTTGCGCACCGGGGAGCTGTTTTTT
CDR3: CASRERELRTGELFF

size: once
V: TRBV2
J: TRBJ2-1
D: TRBD1
DNA: TGTGCCAGCAGAGGGACAGAAGACAATGAGCAGTTCTTC
CDR3: CASRGTEDNEQFF

size: .
V: TRBV30
J: TRBJ2-1
D: TRBD2
DNA: TGTGCCTGGAGCCCTAGCGGGGGGGGGAATGAGCAGTTCTTC
CDR3: CAWSPSGGGNEQFF

size: .
V: TRBV9
J: TRBJ2-7
D: .
DNA: TGTGCCAGCAGCGTAGCGGCGGGGTCCGGCGAGCAGTACTTC
CDR3: CASSVAAGSGEQYF

size: .
V: TRBV27
J: TRBJ2-1
D: TRBD2
DNA: TGTGCCAGCAGTTCGGGACTAGCGGGAGGATGGGAGCAGTTCTTC
CDR3: CASSSGLAGGWEQFF

size: .
V: TRBV11-2
J: TRBJ2-7
D: .
DNA: TGTGCCAGCAGCTTAGTACAGACCTACGAGCAGTACTTC
CDR3: CASSLVQTYEQYF

size: .
V: TRBV5-6
J: TRBJ2-5
D: TRBD2
DNA: TGTGCCAGCAGCTTGGTGTGGCTAGCGGGAGTACAAGAGACCCAGTACTTC
CDR3: CASSLVWLAGVQETQYF

size: .
V: TRBV11-2
J: TRBJ1-2
D: .
DNA: TGTGCCAGCAGCTCCAACGTTAAGAAAGCCTATGGCTACACCTTC
CDR3: CASSSNVKKAYGYTF

size: .
V: TRBV2
J: TRBJ2-6
D: .
DNA: TGTGCCAGCAGTGAAACAGTGGCCTCTGGGGCCAACGTCCTGACTTTC
CDR3: CASSETVASGANVLTF

size: .
V: TRBV2
J: TRBJ1-5
D: .
DNA: TGTGCCAGCAGTGAAAACAGCTATCAGCCCCAGCATTTT
CDR3: CASSENSYQPQHF

size: .
V: TRBV7-2
J: TRBJ2-1
D: TRBD2
DNA: TGTGCCAGCAGCTTAGCGAGGGGCTGGGGAGTCAGCGGGGTTCGCTACAATGAGCAGTTCTTC
CDR3: CASSLARGWGVSGVRYNEQFF

size: .
V: TRBV15
J: TRBJ2-1
D: .
DNA: TGTGCCACCCGGAGTTTCACCCGATCCTACAATGAGCAGTTCTTC
CDR3: CATRSFTRSYNEQFF

size: .
V: TRBV4-2
J: TRBJ2-4
D: .
DNA: TGTGCCAGCAGCCTCCAGGGTGTTCAGTACTTC
CDR3: CASSLQGVQYF

size: .
V: TRBV19
J: TRBJ2-7
D: .
DNA: TGTGCCAGTAGTCATGGGGGGGCCCACGAGCAGTACTTC
CDR3: CASSHGGAHEQYF

size: .
V: TRBV6-1
J: TRBJ2-7
D: TRBD1
DNA: TGTGCCAGCAGTGAGTCGCAGGGGGCTTACGAGCAGTACTTC
CDR3: CASSESQGAYEQYF

size: .
V: TRBV2
J: TRBJ1-4
D: TRBD1
DNA: TGTGCCAGCACGGGGGACAGGGGACCTAATGAAAAACTGTTTTTT
CDR3: CASTGDRGPNEKLFF

size: .
V: TRBV7-8
J: TRBJ2-1
D: TRBD2
DNA: TGTGCCAGCAGCTTTGGAAGCGGGAGCAATATTGTTTTAGATGAGCAGTTCTTC
CDR3: CASSFGSGSNIVLDEQFF

size: .
V: TRBV19
J: TRBJ2-7
D: TRBD1
DNA: TGTGCCATGGAACCGGGACAGGGATCCTACGAGCAGTACTTC
CDR3: CAMEPGQGSYEQYF

size: .
V: TRBV5-1
J: TRBJ2-3
D: TRBD2
DNA: TGCGCCAGCAGCTTGGTACTAGCGGGAGTTGCAAATACGCAGTATTTT
CDR3: CASSLVLAGVANTQYF

size: .
V: TRBV15
J: TRBJ2-7
D: .
DNA: TGTGCCACCAGCAGAGATATCGGCGGAGCCTACGAGCAGTACTTC
CDR3: CATSRDIGGAYEQYF

size: few
V: TRBV6-1
J: TRBJ1-3
D: .
DNA: TGTGCCAGCAGTGAAGTGAACAGTGGAAACACCATATATTTT
CDR3: CASSEVNSGNTIYF

size: .
V: TRBV18
J: TRBJ2-7
D: TRBD1
DNA: TGTGCCAGCTCACCGAACCGGGACAGGGGCGGGGAGCAGTACTTC
CDR3: CASSPNRDRGGEQYF

size: .
V: TRBV5-1
J: TRBJ1-4
D: TRBD1
DNA: TGCGCCAGCAGCGTGGATGGACAGGGGGCCGCCGGTGAAAAACTGTTTTTT
CDR3: CASSVDGQGAAGEKLFF

size: few
V: TRBV30
J: TRBJ1-3
D: .
DNA: TGTGCCTGGGCGGGGTCTGGAAACACCATATATTTT
CDR3: CAWAGSGNTIYF

size: few
V: TRBV5-8
J: TRBJ1-2
D: .
DNA: TGTGCCAGCAGCTTGGTACAGTACTATGGCTACACCTTC
CDR3: CASSLVQYYGYTF

size: few
V: TRBV13
J: TRBJ2-5
D: TRBD1
DNA: TGTGCCAGCAGCCTAAGTGTATTCGACAGGGCAGAGACCCAGTACTTC
CDR3: CASSLSVFDRAETQYF

size: .
V: TRBV29-1
J: TRBJ2-7
D: .
DNA: TGCAGCGTTAGCGTCTCGGCGTCCTACGAGCAGTACTTC
CDR3: CSVSVSASYEQYF

size: .
V: TRBV19
J: TRBJ1-5
D: .
DNA: TGTGCCAGTAGTTCCCCCGGGGGAGGCAATCAGCCCCAGCATTTT
CDR3: CASSSPGGGNQPQHF

size: once
V: TRBV10-3
J: TRBJ2-7
D: TRBD1
DNA: TGTGCCATCAGTGAAGACAGGGGCGAGCAGTACTTC
CDR3: CAISEDRGEQYF